The TCR beta chain under discussion was sequenced for a study of T cells in Graves' hyperthyroidism and ophthalmopathy (dated by TCRdb to the late 2010s). For the wider study: Peripheral blood samples were taken at initial diagnosis, before any treatment was given. A discovery cohort of about a hundred patients, about 43 with Graves' ophthalmopathy and 55 to 60 with stable Graves' hyperthyroidism, was used to find distinguishing TCR V-J signatures. Whether ophthalmopathy could be predicted prospectively was tested in an independent validation cohort made up of 18 to 20 hyperthyroidism patients plus 17 patients who later progressed to ophthalmopathy. For training and testing, the 100 or so patients in the discovery cohort were randomly divided in a 7:3 ratio. The study also compared thyroid tissue and blood T-cell repertoires from roughly six Graves' hyperthyroidism patients. Once sampling was done, hyperthyroidism patients were given methimazole at a starting dose of 30 mg daily, whereas ophthalmopathy patients were given high-dose intravenous methylprednisolone. According to the paper, TCR Vbeta CDR3 sequencing was carried out on about 140 peripheral blood samples, which came from 40 to 45 ophthalmopathy, around 74 hyperthyroidism and approximately 17 progressor patients. Points the paper makes about the study in general: No statistical method was used to fix the sample size in advance, and group allocation was not hidden from the investigators. Blood samples also contained most of the expanded thyroid clonotypes (frequency above 0.001), which suggests that blood repertoires may reflect thyroid immune responses. Ophthalmopathy was separated from stable hyperthyroidism by a 13 V-J signature model, with 85% to 90% sensitivity and about 81% specificity obtained in cross-validation and 80%/75% obtained in testing. In validation, the model predicted progression to ophthalmopathy with 60% to 71% sensitivity and over 72% specificity, a median of roughly seven months before onset.

Stable Graves' hyperthyroidism was defined as no progression to ophthalmopathy during 18 months of follow-up. The hyperthyroidism patients were between 18 and 65 years old and newly diagnosed, with a disease duration of less than 2 months. Exclusion was applied to patients with uncontrolled infections, other autoimmune diseases, pregnancy or lactation. Clinical symptoms, serum thyroxine and TRAb, thyroid ultrasound, and orbital computed tomography formed the basis for the diagnoses. Ficoll-Paque density gradient centrifugation was used to isolate PBMCs from 9.5 to 10 ml of fresh peripheral blood. Total RNA was extracted with Trizol reagent, and quality was checked on an Agilent 2100 Bioanalyzer. A remark on this clonotype: Its antigen target is currently unknown. The junction differs from germline at one of its ends, possibly a read error.

The germline V gene provides CDR1 SGDLS and CDR2 YYNGEE. The CDR3 contains 16 residues, cysteine and phenylalanine counted. This entry keeps only the CDR3 DNA: 48 bases, framed from base 1. The TCR beta CDR3 regions were amplified from RNA transcripts. For the first round of RT-PCR on the TCR CDR3, the HTBI primer set was used together with the Qiagen OneStep RT-PCR kit. Libraries were constructed in a second round of multiplex PCR, after which size selection and purification were carried out. The libraries were sequenced on an Illumina HiSeq2000 using paired-end 100 bp reads. The source study handled its data this way. SOAPnuke was used to process the raw data, removing reads that contained adapters or uncalled bases, had a mean Phred below 15, or lacked an exact match to the constant primer or identifier. High-quality paired reads were merged with COPE v1.2.5, and unique nucleotide sequences were defined as clonotypes. MiTCR v1.1 was used to align the clonotypes against IMGT TRBV, TRBD and TRBJ reference segments. The analysis was restricted to V-J combinations with a frequency above 0.0001, which together covered just over 98% of the repertoires. The TCS score was defined as F50 (clonal expansion) divided by E x V (chaos), with BLOSUM62-based TCRdist calculated between CDR3 peptides within each V-J. Welch's t-statistics and random forest reduced around 510 V-J features to under 15, which were used in a naive Bayes classifier (R e1071). The Morisita-Horn index was used to measure how similar the thyroid and blood repertoires were. TCRdb cleaned the public reads at Q25 with fastp, built clones with MiXCR and kept in-frame beta chains. Duplicate CDR3 protein sequences are folded into a single record with the most common DNA and genes. For this entry, the V and J calls and clone size follow TCRdb and not the study's own pipeline. This sample has roughly 840,000 distinct CDR3 sequences in its table, and around 38% of those were observed once. Jointly, the top ten make up around 10% of the sample.

The receptor was derived from a man between 18 and 29 years old with Graves' hyperthyroidism. This sequence uses TRBV9 and TRBJ2-7, with 9 central nucleotides matching TRBD2. What was sequenced was blood. In nucleotide form, the sequence is TGCGCCAGCAGCCAAGTTGATAGCGGGAGCTCCTACGAGCAGTACTTC. It specifies CASSQVDSGSSYEQYF.